The entry that follows covers one TCR beta chain sequence. The antigen is not known. Amplification of TCR beta CDR3 regions was performed using RNA transcripts as template. Initially, a first-round RT-PCR of the TCR CDR3 employed the HTBI primer set. A single record per CDR3 protein comes from TCRdb applying MiXCR to the multiplex PCR reads. The sample lists 700,000 to 850,000 distinct CDR3 sequences; about a third were seen once. This record comes from a study of T cells in Graves' hyperthyroidism and ophthalmopathy. Study-wide background: The initial diagnosis was the point when peripheral blood was collected, ahead of any treatment. General study results and limits: Using 13 V-J features, a model discriminated ophthalmopathy from stable hyperthyroidism. Before onset, ophthalmopathy was predicted by the model a median roughly 6.8 months earlier.

CDR3 length: 13 amino acids. The V and J ends lost 8 bases and 5 bases respectively, with 13 bases between them. Germline V gives CDR1 ENHRY, CDR2 SYGVKD. The chain links TRBV10-3 to TRBJ1-5, with a tentative D call TRBD1 (5 bases). The specimen was blood. This receptor was identified in a woman aged 40 to 50 with Graves' hyperthyroidism. CDR3 nucleotides: TGTGCCATCGAGGGGCCGCCGGATCAGCCCCAGCATTTT. It is translated as CAIEGPPDQPQHF.